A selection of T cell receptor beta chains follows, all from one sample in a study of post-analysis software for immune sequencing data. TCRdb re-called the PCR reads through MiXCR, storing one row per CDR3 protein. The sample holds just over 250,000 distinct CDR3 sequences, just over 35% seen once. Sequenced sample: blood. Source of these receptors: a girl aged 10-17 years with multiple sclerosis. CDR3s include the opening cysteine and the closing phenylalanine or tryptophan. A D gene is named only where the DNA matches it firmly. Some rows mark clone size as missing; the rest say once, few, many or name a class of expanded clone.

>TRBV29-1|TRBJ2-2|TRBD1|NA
TGCAGCGTTGACGGCACAGGGGGGTTGTCCGGGGAGCTGTTTTTT
CSVDGTGGLSGELFF
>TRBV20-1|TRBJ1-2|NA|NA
TGCAGTGCTAGAGTGCCGCCCTATGGCTACACCTTC
CSARVPPYGYTF
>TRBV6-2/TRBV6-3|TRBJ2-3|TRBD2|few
TGTGCCAGCAGTGTCGTCGTGGGAGGGCCCGGTACGCAGTATTTT
CASSVVVGGPGTQYF
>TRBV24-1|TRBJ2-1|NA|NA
TGTGCCACCAGTGCATCCAGCAATGAGCAGTTCTTC
CATSASSNEQFF
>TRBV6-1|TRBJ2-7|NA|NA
TGTGCCAGCAGTGAAGGTCCGGGCGGCTACGAGCAGTACTTC
CASSEGPGGYEQYF
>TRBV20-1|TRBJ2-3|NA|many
TGCAGTGCTAGAGAGCGTAGCAGGCCGTACACAGATACGCAGTATTTT
CSARERSRPYTDTQYF
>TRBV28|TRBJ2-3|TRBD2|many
TGTGCCAGCAGACTACGGACGCTCAAGCGGGGGGGCCAGCAGTATTTT
CASRLRTLKRGGQQYF
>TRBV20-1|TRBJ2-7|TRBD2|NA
TGCAGTGCTACGCTAGCGGAATACGAGCAGTACTTC
CSATLAEYEQYF
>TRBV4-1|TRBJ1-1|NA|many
TGCGCCAGCAGCCACGGACTAGGGGACGGGAACACTGAAGCTTTCTTT
CASSHGLGDGNTEAFF
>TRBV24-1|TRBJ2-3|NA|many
TGTGCCACCAGTGATTTGGACCCCATCGGGTCGCAGTATTTT
CATSDLDPIGSQYF
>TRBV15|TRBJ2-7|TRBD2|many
TGTGCCACCAGCAGACATCCCGGGACTATGGAGCAGTACTTC
CATSRHPGTMEQYF
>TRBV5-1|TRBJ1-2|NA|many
TGCGCCAGCAGCCAGGACGGAAACTATGGCTACACCTTC
CASSQDGNYGYTF
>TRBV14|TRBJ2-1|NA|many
TGTGCCAGCAGCCAAGATAGGCGGGAGCAGTTCTTC
CASSQDRREQFF
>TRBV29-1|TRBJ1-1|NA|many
TGCAGCGGTGCGTTTGGCACTGAAGCTTTCTTT
CSGAFGTEAFF
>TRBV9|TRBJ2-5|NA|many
TGTGCCAGCAGCGTCAGTTCAGGGGAAGAGACCCAGTACTTC
CASSVSSGEETQYF
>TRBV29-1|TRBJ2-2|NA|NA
TGCAGCGTGCAGAGTTACCTTAACACCGGGGAGCTGTTTTTT
CSVQSYLNTGELFF
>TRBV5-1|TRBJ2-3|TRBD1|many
TGCGCCAGCAGCTTAGGGACAGGTATAGATACGCAGTATTTT
CASSLGTGIDTQYF
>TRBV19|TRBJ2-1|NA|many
TGTGCCAGTAGTTCGAGGGGGGATGAGCAGTTCTTC
CASSSRGDEQFF
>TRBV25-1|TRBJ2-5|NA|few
TGTGCCAGCAGTGAATTTAGGACCAGCGACAATGAGCAGTACTTC
CASSEFRTSDNEQYF
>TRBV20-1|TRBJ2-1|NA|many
TGCAGTGCTAGAGTGACAGGCCGAGAGCAGTTCTTC
CSARVTGREQFF
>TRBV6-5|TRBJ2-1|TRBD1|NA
TGTGCCAGCAGATCACAGGGGGCGTACAATGAGCAGTTCTTC
CASRSQGAYNEQFF
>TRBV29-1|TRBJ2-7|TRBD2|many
TGCAGCGTTGGAGCGGGAGGTCGCTACGAGCAGTACTTC
CSVGAGGRYEQYF
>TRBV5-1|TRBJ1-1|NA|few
TGCGCCAGCAGCTTATCCAAGTCGGGGGGCACTGAAGCTTTCTTT
CASSLSKSGGTEAFF
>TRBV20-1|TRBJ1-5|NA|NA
TGCAGTGCTAGAGATGATCGCGGTCCCTATCAGCCCCAGCATTTT
CSARDDRGPYQPQHF
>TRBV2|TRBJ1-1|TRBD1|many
TGTGCCAGCAGAGAACAGGGGCCATCGGGAGGAGCTTTCTTT
CASREQGPSGGAFF
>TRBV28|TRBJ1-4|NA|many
TGTGCCAGCAGTGCTCCAGGGGTAAATGAAAAACTGTTTTTT
CASSAPGVNEKLFF
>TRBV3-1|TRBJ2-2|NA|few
TGTGCCAGCAGCCAAGGGTCGTTTACCCTTCCGGACACCGGGGAGCTGTTTTTT
CASSQGSFTLPDTGELFF
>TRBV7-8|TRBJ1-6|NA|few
TGTGCCAGCAGCCGAGGCAGGCTTGGCGGGTCACCCCTCCACTTT
CASSRGRLGGSPLHF
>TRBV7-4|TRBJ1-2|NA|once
TGTGCCAACAAGCGGCAGGGAGGCTATGGCTACACCTTC
CANKRQGGYGYTF
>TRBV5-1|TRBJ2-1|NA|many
TGCGCCAGCAGCTTGGGGGTTCAGGGCGGTGAGCAGTTCTTC
CASSLGVQGGEQFF
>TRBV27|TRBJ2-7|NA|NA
TGTGCCAGCAGCCGTGGACAGCTGACCTACGAGCAGTACTTC
CASSRGQLTYEQYF
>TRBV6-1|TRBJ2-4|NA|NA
TGTGCCAGCAGCGCGCAGGAGATCGACAAAAACATTCAGTACTTC
CASSAQEIDKNIQYF
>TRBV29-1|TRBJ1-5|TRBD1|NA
TGCAGCGGGGGGACAGGACGGGGTCAGCCCCAGCATTTT
CSGGTGRGQPQHF
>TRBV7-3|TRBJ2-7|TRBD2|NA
TGTGCCAGCAGCACTAGCGGGAGGGCCTACGAGCAGTACTTC
CASSTSGRAYEQYF
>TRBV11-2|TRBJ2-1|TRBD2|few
TGTGCCAGCAGCAAGGGACTAGCGACCTACAATGAGCAGTTCTTC
CASSKGLATYNEQFF
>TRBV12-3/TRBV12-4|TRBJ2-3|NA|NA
TGTGCCAGCAGAGTGGGTTCAGATGTGCAGTATTTT
CASRVGSDVQYF
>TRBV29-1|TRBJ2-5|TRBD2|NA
TGCAGCGCCCAGAGCGGGGGTCGAGGAGAGACCCAGTACTTC
CSAQSGGRGETQYF
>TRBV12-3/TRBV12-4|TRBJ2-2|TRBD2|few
TGTGCCAGCAGTTTAAGCGCTAGCGGGAGTAACACCGGGGAGCTGTTTTTT
CASSLSASGSNTGELFF
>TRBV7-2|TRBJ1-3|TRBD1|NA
TGTGCCAGCAGCTCCACAGGGGGTGGAAACACCATATATTTT
CASSSTGGGNTIYF
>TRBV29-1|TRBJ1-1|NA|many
TGCAGCGTTGATGAGTCGAACACTGAAGCTTTCTTT
CSVDESNTEAFF
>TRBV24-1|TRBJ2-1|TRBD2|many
TGTGCCACCAAGGATTCCGGGCGGGGGGCCCACAATGAGCAGTTCTTC
CATKDSGRGAHNEQFF
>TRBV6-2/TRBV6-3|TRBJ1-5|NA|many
TGTGCCAGCAGTTATCCCACAGAGCTTAGCAATCAGCCCCAGCATTTT
CASSYPTELSNQPQHF
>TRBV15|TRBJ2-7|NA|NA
TGTGCCACCTCCCAGGGGGGGACGGTCTACGAGCAGTACTTC
CATSQGGTVYEQYF
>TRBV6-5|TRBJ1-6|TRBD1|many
TGTGCCAGCAGCACCCCCCGGGACAGAGCACGGTCACCCCTCCACTTT
CASSTPRDRARSPLHF
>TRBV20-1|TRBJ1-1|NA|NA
TGCAGTGCCGAGAGGGGGGGGCGGGACACTGAAGCTTTCTTT
CSAERGGRDTEAFF
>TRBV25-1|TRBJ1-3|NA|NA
TGTGCCAGCAGTGAATCTGGTCTCGGTGGCGGAAACACCATATATTTT
CASSESGLGGGNTIYF